This T cell receptor beta chain derives from a study of blood T cell repertoires in COVID-19 (dated by TCRdb to about 2020). Turning to the overall study: Samples covering the acute and convalescent phases of COVID-19 were provided by collaborators in the United States, Italy and Spain. Samples came from the ongoing ImmuneRACE study (first 160 participants) plus 1,254 subjects from 6 global collaborators. The sample metadata nearly always contained a de-identified subject ID, COVID-19 status, age in years and sex. Subjects who had been exposed to COVID-19, were actively infected with it, or had recovered from it provided the deeply sampled blood TCRbeta repertoires that made up the dataset. A freely available public database, intended as a resource for researchers studying the immune response to SARS-CoV-2, is where the repertoires were released. The prospective study material was composed of cDNA or gDNA derived from T cells, B-cell-depleted T cells, or PBMCs. Where HLA class I and class II types were available, the types were taken from metadata supplied by the sample provider, not from assay-based typing. Study-wide findings and limitations: Clinical and demographic metadata were provided uncurated, with the amount varying by source and participant.

Concerning this clone: Its cognate antigen has yet to be identified. Nothing much larger sits one base from this clone, and base qualities are not available.

CDR1 and CDR2 (LNHDA, SQIVND) derive from the germline V gene (reference sequence). From its cysteine to its phenylalanine, the CDR3 spans 18 amino acids. Left in the record is the CDR3 DNA by itself, 54 bases read in frame from the first base. Trimming accounts for 3 bases at V and 2 bases at J, while the number of junction bases matched to no gene is 13. TCRbeta CDR3 regions were amplified from genomic DNA using the immunoSEQ Assay, a bias-controlled multiplex PCR. Concerning the study's data processing: The number of nucleated cells in each sample was estimated from the amplification of reference gene primers within the assay. To quantify the absolute abundance of each unique TCRbeta CDR3 rearrangement, sequence reads were collapsed and filtered. For each sample, productive Simpson clonality was calculated as the square root of Simpson's diversity index across productive rearrangements. TCRdb limited this immuneACCESS table to in-frame rearrangements with V and J called. A share of clones is missing; checked studies link under half to unresolved V genes, and the rest is unexplained. D and trimming were read from the DNA, whereas the V and J calls and clone size are those reported in that table. Present in this sample are about 160,000 clones, roughly four fifths of which were seen just once. Roughly 15% of the sample belongs to the ten largest clones.

The collaborating institutions used their own protocols to collect whole blood in K2EDTA tubes. For TCRbeta analysis, collaborators shipped samples as frozen whole blood, isolated PBMCs, or DNA extracted from either of those sample types. The specimen sequenced was peripheral blood. The clonotype was recovered from a human donor with acute or convalescent COVID-19. The donor label of this sample is uncertain. The chain was built from TRBV19 and TRBJ2-1, with 7 junctional bases fitting TRBD1. CDR3 sequence: CASSIRLGFDRAYNEQFF. The DNA sequence follows: TGTGCCAGTAGTATCCGGCTCGGGTTCGACAGGGCCTACAATGAGCAGTTCTTC.